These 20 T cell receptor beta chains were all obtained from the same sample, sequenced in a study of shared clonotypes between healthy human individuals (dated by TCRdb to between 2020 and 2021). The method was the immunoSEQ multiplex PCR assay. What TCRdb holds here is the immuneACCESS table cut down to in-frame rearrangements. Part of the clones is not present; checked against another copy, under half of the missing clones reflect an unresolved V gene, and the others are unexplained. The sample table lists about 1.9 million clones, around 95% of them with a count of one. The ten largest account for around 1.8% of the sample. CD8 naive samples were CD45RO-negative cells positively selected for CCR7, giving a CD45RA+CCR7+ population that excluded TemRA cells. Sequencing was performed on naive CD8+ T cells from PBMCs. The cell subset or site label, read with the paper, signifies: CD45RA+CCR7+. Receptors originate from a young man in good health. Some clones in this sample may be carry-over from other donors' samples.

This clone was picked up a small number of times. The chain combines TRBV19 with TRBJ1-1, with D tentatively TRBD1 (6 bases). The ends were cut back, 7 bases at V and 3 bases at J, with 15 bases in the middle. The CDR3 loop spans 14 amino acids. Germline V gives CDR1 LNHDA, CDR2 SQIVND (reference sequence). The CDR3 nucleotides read TGTGCCAGTAAGGACAGTCGGGGACACACTGAAGCTTTCTTT. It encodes CASKDSRGHTEAFF.

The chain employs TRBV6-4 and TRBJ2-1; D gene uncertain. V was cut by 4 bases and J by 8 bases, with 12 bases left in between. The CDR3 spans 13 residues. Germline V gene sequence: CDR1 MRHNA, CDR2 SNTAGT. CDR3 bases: TGTGCCAGCAGTGCACACGATAGGGATGAGCAGTTCTTC. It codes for CASSAHDRDEQFF.

The CDR3 DNA reads TGTGCCAGCAGCCCCTTCGTAACAATCTCCTACAATGAGCAGTTCTTC. Its protein product is CASSPFVTISYNEQFF. The chain has TRBV28 and TRBJ2-1; no firm D call. With 6 bases removed from V and 0 bases from J, the gap between germline ends came to 15 bases. Germline V CDR1 and CDR2: MDHEN, SYDVKM. CDR3 length: 16 residues.

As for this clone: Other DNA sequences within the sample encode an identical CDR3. The CDR3 reads CASSPPTDTQYF. CDR3 coding DNA: TGTGCCAGCAGCCCGCCGACAGATACGCAGTATTTT. This chain links TRBV7-9 with TRBJ2-3; D unclear. CDR3 length: 12 amino acids. Germline CDR1 SEHNR, CDR2 FQNEAQ (reference sequence). Trimming stripped 5 bases from V and 3 bases from J, with 6 bases between.

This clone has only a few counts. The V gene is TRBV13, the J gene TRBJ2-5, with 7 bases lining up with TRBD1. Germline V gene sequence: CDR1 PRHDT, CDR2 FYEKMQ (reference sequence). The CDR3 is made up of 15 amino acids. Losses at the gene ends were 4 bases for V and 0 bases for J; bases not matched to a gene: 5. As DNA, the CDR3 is TGTGCCAGCAGCTCGACAGGGCCAGACCAAGAGACCCAGTACTTC. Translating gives CASSSTGPDQETQYF. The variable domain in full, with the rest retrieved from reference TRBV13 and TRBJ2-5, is AAGVIQSPRHLIKEKRETATLKCYPIPRHDTVYWYQQGPGQDPQFLISFYEKMQSDKGSIPDRFSAQQFSDYHSELNMSSLELGDSALYFCASSSTGPDQETQYFGPGTRLLVL.

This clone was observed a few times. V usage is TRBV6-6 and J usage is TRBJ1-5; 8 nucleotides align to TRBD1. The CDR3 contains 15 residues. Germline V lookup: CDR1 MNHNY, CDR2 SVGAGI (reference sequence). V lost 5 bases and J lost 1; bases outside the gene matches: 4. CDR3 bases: TGTGCCAGCAGTCTAAACAGGGGGAGCAATCAGCCCCAGCATTTT. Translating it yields CASSLNRGSNQPQHF.

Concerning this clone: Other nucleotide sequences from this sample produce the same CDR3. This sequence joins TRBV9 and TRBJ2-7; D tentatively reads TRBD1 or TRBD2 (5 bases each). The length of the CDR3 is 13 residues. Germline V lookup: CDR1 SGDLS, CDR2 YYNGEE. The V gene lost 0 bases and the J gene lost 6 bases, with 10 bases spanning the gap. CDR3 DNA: TGTGCCAGCAGCGTAGGGTCCGGGGCCGAGCAGTACTTC. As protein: CASSVGSGAEQYF.

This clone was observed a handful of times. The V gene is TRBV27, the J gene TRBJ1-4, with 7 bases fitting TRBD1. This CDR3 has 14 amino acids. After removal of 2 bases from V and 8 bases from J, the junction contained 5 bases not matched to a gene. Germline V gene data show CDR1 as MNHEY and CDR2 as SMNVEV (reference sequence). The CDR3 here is CASSLVQGREKLFF. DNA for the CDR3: TGTGCCAGCAGTTTAGTACAGGGGCGAGAAAAACTGTTTTTT.

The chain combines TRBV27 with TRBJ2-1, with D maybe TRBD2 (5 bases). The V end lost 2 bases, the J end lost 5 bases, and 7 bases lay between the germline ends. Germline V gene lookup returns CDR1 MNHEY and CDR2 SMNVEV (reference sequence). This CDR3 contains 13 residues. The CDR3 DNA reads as TGTGCCAGCAGTTTACTGGAGGACAATGAGCAGTTCTTC. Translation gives CASSLLEDNEQFF.

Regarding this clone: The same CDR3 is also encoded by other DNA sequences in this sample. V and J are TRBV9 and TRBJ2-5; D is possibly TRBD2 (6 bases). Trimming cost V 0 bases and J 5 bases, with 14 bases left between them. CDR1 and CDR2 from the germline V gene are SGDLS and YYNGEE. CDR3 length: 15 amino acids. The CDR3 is CASSVVGGVGETQYF. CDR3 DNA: TGTGCCAGCAGCGTAGTTGGAGGGGTAGGGGAGACCCAGTACTTC.

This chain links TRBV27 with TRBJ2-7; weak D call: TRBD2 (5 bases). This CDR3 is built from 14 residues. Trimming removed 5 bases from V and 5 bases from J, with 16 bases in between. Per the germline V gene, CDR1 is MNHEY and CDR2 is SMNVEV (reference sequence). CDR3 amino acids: CASSILRDFDEQYF. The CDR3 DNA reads TGTGCCAGCAGTATCCTGAGGGATTTCGACGAGCAGTACTTC.

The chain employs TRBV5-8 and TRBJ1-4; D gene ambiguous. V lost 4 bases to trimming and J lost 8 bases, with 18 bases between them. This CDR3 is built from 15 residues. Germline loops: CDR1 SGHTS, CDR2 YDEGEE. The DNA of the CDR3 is TGTGCCAGCAGCCCCTTCCGGGCAAGGGAAGAAAAACTGTTTTTT. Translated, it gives CASSPFRAREEKLFF. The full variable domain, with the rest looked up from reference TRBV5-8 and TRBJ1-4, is EAGVTQSPTHLIKTRGQQATLRCSPISGHTSVYWYQQALGLGLQFLLWYDEGEERNRGNFPPRFSGRQFPNYSSELNVNALELEDSALYLCASSPFRAREEKLFFGSGTQLSVL.

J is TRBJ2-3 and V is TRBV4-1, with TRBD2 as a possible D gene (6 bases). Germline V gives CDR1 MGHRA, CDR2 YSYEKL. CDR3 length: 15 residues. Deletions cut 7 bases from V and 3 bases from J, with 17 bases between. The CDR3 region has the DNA TGCGCCAGCACCCAGTGGGGCGGGGTAACAGATACGCAGTATTTT. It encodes CASTQWGGVTDTQYF.

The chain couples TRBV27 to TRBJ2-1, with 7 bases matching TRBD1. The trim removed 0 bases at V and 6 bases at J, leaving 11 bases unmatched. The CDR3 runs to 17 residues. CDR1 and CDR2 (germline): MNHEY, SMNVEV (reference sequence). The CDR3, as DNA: TGTGCCAGCAGTTTATCGCACAGGGGATACACGGTCAATGAGCAGTTCTTC. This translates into CASSLSHRGYTVNEQFF.

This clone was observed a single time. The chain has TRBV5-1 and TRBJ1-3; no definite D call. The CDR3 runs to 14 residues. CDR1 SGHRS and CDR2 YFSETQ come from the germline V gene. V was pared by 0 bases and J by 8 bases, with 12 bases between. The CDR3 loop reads CASSLAPQVDTIYF. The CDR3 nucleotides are TGCGCCAGCAGCTTGGCTCCCCAAGTGGACACCATATATTTT.

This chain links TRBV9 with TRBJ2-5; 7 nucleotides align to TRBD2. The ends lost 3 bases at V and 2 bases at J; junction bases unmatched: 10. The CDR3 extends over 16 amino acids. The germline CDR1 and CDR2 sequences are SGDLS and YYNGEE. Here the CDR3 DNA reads TGTGCCAGCAGCGCCTCTGGCGGGAGCGTTCAAGAGACCCAGTACTTC. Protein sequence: CASSASGGSVQETQYF.

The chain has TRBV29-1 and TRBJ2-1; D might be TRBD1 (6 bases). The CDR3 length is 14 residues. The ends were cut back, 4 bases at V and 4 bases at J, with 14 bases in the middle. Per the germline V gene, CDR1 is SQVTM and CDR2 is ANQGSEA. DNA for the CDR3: TGCAGCGTTGGGGTAGCAGGGGATTACAATGAGCAGTTCTTC. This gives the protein CSVGVAGDYNEQFF.

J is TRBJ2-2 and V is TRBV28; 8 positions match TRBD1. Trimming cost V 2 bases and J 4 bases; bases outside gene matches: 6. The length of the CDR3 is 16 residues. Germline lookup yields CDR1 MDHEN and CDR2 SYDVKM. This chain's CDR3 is CASSLRGQVRTGELFF. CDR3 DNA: TGTGCCAGCAGTTTAAGGGGACAGGTTCGCACCGGGGAGCTGTTTTTT.

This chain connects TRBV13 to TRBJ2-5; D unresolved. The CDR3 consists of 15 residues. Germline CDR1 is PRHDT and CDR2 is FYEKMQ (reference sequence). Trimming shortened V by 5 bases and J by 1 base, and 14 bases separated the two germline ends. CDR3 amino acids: CASSPSLRTQETQYF. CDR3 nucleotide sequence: TGTGCCAGCAGCCCTTCTTTGCGGACCCAAGAGACCCAGTACTTC.

The CDR3 sequence: CSVDPGGEGNEQFF. The CDR3, as DNA: TGCAGCGTTGATCCTGGAGGCGAGGGCAATGAGCAGTTCTTC. V gene TRBV29-1 combines with J gene TRBJ2-1; TRBD2 might be the D (5 bases). CDR3 length: 14 residues. CDR1 is SQVTM and CDR2 is ANQGSEA in the germline V gene. The V end lost 3 bases, the J end lost 6 bases, and 15 bases lay between the germline ends.